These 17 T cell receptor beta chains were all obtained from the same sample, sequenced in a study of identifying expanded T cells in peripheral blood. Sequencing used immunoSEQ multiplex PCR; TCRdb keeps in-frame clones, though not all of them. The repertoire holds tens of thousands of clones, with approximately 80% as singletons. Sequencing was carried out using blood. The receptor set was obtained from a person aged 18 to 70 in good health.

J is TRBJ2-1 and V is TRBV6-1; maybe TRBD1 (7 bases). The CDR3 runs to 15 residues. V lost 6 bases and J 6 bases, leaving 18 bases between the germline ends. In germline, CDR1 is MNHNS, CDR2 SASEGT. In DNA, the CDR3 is TGTGCCAGCAGAGGGGCGGGACAGCCTCCCAATGAGCAGTTCTTC. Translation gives CASRGAGQPPNEQFF.

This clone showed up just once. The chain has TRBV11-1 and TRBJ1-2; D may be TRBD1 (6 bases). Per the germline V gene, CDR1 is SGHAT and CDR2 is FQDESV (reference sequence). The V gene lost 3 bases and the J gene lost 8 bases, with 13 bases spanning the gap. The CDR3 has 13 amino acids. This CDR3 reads CASSLNREGGYTF. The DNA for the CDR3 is TGTGCCAGCAGCTTGAACAGGGAAGGGGGCTACACCTTC.

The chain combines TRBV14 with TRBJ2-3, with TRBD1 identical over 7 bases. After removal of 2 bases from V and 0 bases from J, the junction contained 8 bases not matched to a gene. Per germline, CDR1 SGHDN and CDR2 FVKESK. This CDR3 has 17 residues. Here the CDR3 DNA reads TGTGCCAGCAGCCAACCCGTAGGGGGCCCTAGCACAGATACGCAGTATTTT. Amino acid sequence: CASSQPVGGPSTDTQYF.

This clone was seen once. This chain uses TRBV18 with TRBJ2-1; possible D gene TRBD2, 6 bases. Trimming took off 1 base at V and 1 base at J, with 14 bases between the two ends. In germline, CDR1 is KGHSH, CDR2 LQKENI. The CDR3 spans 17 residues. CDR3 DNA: TGTGCCAGCTCACCACGACCGGGAGAGTTATCCTACAATGAGCAGTTCTTC. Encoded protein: CASSPRPGELSYNEQFF.

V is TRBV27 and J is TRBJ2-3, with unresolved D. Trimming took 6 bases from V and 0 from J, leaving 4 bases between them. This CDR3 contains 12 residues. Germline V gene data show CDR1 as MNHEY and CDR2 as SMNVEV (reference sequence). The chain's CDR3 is CASRESTDTQYF. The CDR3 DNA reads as TGTGCCAGCAGGGAGAGCACAGATACGCAGTATTTT.

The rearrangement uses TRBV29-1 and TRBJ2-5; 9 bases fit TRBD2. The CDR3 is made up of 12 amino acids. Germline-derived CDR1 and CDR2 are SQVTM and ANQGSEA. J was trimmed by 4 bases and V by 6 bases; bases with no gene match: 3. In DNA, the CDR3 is TGCAGCGTCGATAGCGGGGGAGAGACCCAGTACTTC. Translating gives CSVDSGGETQYF.

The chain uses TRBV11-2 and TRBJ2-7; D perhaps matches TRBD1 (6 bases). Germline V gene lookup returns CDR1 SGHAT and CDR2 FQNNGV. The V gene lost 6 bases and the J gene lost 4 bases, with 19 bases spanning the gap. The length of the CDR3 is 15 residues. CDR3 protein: CASSGQPALDYEQYF. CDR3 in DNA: TGTGCCAGCAGTGGACAGCCCGCTCTTGATTACGAGCAGTACTTC.

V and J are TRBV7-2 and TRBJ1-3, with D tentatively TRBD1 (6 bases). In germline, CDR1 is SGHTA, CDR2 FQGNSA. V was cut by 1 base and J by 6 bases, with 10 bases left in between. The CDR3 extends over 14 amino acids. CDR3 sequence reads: CASSLEGQVNTIYF. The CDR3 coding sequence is TGTGCCAGCAGCTTAGAGGGACAAGTAAACACCATATATTTT. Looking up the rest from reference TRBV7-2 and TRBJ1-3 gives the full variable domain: GAGVSQSPSNKVTEKGKDVELRCDPISGHTALYWYRQSLGQGLEFLIYFQGNSAPDKSGLPSDRFSAERTGGSVSTLTIQRTQQEDSAVYLCASSLEGQVNTIYFGEGSWLTVV.

CDR3: CASSDQGDNQPQHF. DNA of the CDR3: TGTGCCAGCAGTGACCAGGGCGACAATCAGCCCCAGCATTTT. The rearrangement uses TRBV6-1 and TRBJ1-5; D is possibly TRBD1 (5 bases). This CDR3 has 14 amino acids. Germline CDR1 MNHNS, CDR2 SASEGT. Deletions cut 3 bases from V and 3 bases from J, with 9 bases between.

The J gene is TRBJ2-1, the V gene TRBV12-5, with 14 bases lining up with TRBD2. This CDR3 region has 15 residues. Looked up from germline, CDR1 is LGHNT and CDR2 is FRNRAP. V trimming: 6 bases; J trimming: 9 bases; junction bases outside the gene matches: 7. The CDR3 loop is CASGPGLAGAREQFF. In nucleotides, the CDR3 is TGTGCTAGTGGCCCGGGACTAGCGGGAGCGCGTGAGCAGTTCTTC. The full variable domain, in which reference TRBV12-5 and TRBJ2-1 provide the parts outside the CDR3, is DARVTQTPRHKVTEMGQEVTMRCQPILGHNTVFWYRQTMMQGLELLAYFRNRAPLDDSGMPKDRFSAEMPDATLATLKIQPSEPRDSAVYFCASGPGLAGAREQFFGPGTRLTVL.

Here the CDR3 DNA reads TGTGCCAGCAGCCCCAGGCAGGGGGCGAGTACCTTC. Translation gives CASSPRQGASTF. V usage is TRBV2 and J usage is TRBJ1-2, with 8 bases aligning to TRBD1. Per germline, CDR1 SNHLY and CDR2 FYNNEI. This CDR3 is 12 amino acids long. With 6 bases clipped from V and 14 bases from J, the junction kept 11 bases outside the gene matches.

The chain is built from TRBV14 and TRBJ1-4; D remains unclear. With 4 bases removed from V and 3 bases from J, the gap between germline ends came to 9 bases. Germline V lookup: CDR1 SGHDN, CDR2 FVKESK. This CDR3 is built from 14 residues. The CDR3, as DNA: TGTGCCAGCAGCCTACTAAGAGCTAATGAAAAACTGTTTTTT. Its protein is CASSLLRANEKLFF.

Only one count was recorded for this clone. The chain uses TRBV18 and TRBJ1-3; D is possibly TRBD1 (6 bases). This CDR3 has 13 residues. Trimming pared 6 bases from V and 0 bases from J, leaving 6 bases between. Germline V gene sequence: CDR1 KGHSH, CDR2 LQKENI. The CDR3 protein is CASSDSSGNTIYF. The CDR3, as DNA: TGTGCCAGCTCGGACAGCTCTGGAAACACCATATATTTT.

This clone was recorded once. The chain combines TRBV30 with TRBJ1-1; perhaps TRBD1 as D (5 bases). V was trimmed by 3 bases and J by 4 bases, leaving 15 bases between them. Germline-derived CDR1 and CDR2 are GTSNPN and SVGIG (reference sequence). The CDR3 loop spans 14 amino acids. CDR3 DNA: TGTGCCTGGAGCAGCAGGGTCCCGGGCACTGAAGCTTTCTTT. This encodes CAWSSRVPGTEAFF.

The CDR3 loop reads CASSEVNRSSGNTIYF. The CDR3 nucleotides are TGTGCCAGCAGTGAAGTAAACAGGAGCTCTGGAAACACCATATATTTT. V usage is TRBV2 and J usage is TRBJ1-3; a weak D match, TRBD1 (5 bases). In germline, CDR1 is SNHLY, CDR2 FYNNEI. The CDR3 consists of 16 residues. V lost 1 base to trimming and J lost 0 bases, with 10 bases between them.

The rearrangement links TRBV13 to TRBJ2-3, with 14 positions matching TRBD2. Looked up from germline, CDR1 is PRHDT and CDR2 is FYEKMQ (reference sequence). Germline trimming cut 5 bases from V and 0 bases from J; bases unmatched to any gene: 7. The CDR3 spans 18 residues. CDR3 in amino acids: CASSRGLAGGLSTDTQYF. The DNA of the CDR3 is TGTGCCAGCAGCCGCGGACTAGCGGGAGGCCTTAGCACAGATACGCAGTATTTT.

CDR3 DNA sequence: TGTGCCAGCAGCGTTGACGGAAGCTCCTATAATTCACCCCTCCACTTT. Its translation: CASSVDGSSYNSPLHF. The V call is TRBV9, the J call TRBJ1-6; D is unclear. V was shortened by 2 bases and J by 0 bases, with 9 bases between the two germline ends. Germline values: CDR1 SGDLS, CDR2 YYNGEE. CDR3 length: 16 residues.